This TCR beta chain appears in the sequencing data of a study of cytomegalovirus exposure and HLA in healthy donors. Study-wide findings and caveats: Previous analysis showed most TCR beta V segments were productive about 90% or about 30% of the time. In a later analysis, a missense DCLRE1C variant was linked to TCR beta V- and J-gene trimming. A later examination showed that TCR association rates differed by HLA locus, with DRB1 most and HLA-C fewest.

Concerning this clone: Its antigen remains unidentified.

The PCR contained 60 Vbeta and 13 Jbeta primers. Assay: immunoSEQ multiplex PCR; the TCRdb copy retains only in-frame clones and omits some. The table shows roughly 110,000 clones, with around 77% occurring only once. The germline CDR1 and CDR2 sequences are SGHRS and YFSETQ. This CDR3 has 15 residues. The trim removed 4 bases at V and 7 bases at J, leaving 10 bases unmatched. This receptor was identified in a man in his late teens or twenties in good health and CMV-seronegative. The chain employs TRBV5-1 and TRBJ1-4; 7 nucleotides line up with TRBD1. The specimen was PBMCs. In DNA form, the CDR3 reads TGCGCCAGCAGCCCCCAGACAGGGAACGGTGAAAAACTGTTTTTT. It yields the protein CASSPQTGNGEKLFF.